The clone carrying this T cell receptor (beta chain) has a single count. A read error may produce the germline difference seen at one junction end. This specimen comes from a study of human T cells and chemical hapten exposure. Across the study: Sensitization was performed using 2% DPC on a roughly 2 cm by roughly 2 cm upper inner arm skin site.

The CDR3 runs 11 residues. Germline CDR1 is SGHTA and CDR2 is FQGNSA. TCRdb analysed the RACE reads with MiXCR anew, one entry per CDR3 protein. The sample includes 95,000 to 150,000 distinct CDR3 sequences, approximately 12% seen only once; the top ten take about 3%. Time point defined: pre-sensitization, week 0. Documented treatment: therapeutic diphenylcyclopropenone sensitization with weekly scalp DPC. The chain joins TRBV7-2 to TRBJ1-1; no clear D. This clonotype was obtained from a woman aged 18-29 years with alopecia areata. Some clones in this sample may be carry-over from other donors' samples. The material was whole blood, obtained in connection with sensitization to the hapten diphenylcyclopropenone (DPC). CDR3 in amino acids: CASSLRIQALF. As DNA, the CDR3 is TGTGCCAGCAGCTTAAGGATCCAAGCTTTGTTT. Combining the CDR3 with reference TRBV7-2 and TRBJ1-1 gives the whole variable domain GAGVSQSPSNKVTEKGKDVELRCDPISGHTALYWYRQSLGQGLEFLIYFQGNSAPDKSGLPSDRFSAERTGGSVSTLTIQRTQQEDSAVYLCASSLRIQALFGQGTRLTVV.